The next 26 T cell receptor beta chains were all read from a single sample in a study of shared clonotypes between healthy human individuals. Generated by immunoSEQ multiplex PCR, the TCRdb table keeps only in-frame clones and is missing some. The sample consists of approximately 1.4 million clones, 95% to 99% of them appearing once. Sequenced input: naive CD4+ T cells sorted from blood. Stated subset: CD45RA+ positively selected. The receptors shown here come from a man between 25 and 39 years old in good health.

This clone occurred once. V gene TRBV7-9 combines with J gene TRBJ2-5; TRBD1 matches at 7 bases. Germline V gene lookup returns CDR1 SEHNR and CDR2 FQNEAQ (reference sequence). V shed 2 bases, J shed 7 bases, and the junction held 7 bases outside the gene matches. CDR3 size: 14 residues. This CDR3 is CASSLTGDIGTQYF. Written as DNA, the CDR3 is TGTGCCAGCAGCTTAACAGGGGATATCGGGACCCAGTACTTC.

The rearrangement links TRBV27 to TRBJ2-7; 9 bases map to TRBD2. CDR3 size: 16 residues. The V gene end was trimmed by 3 bases and the J gene end by 1 base; junction bases not matched to a gene: 7. The germline gives CDR1 MNHEY, CDR2 SMNVEV (reference sequence). The CDR3 nucleotides are TGTGCCAGCAGTTTCTCCGCGACTAGCGGTTCCTACGAGCAGTACTTC. This encodes CASSFSATSGSYEQYF.

The CDR3: CASSVAGLRTDTQYF. CDR3 in DNA: TGCGCCAGCAGCGTCGCGGGCCTCCGCACAGATACGCAGTATTTT. The chain carries TRBV5-1 and TRBJ2-3, with a possible D match to TRBD2 (5 bases). Germline lookup yields CDR1 SGHRS and CDR2 YFSETQ. V was pared by 4 bases and J by 1 base, with 13 bases between. This CDR3 spans 15 amino acids.

This chain joins TRBV7-2 and TRBJ2-7; the match to TRBD2 covers 9 bases. Unmatched junction bases numbered 5, after V lost 6 bases and J lost 2 bases. The CDR3 extends over 14 amino acids. Germline lookup yields CDR1 SGHTA and CDR2 FQGNSA. Here the CDR3 reads CASRPPSGAYEQYF. CDR3 DNA sequence: TGTGCCAGCAGACCACCTAGCGGGGCCTACGAGCAGTACTTC.

This sequence joins TRBV9 and TRBJ1-2; TRBD1 agrees at 7 bases. In germline, CDR1 is SGDLS, CDR2 YYNGEE. The CDR3 is made up of 17 amino acids. The V and J ends lost 3 bases and 4 bases, in that order; junction bases with no gene match: 15. The CDR3 nucleotides are TGTGCCAGCAGCGCACCCCCAAGAGTACAGGGGACCTATGGCTACACCTTC. Its translation is CASSAPPRVQGTYGYTF.

This clone occurred once. The rearrangement links TRBV20-1 to TRBJ2-4; unclear D gene. V was pared by 7 bases and J by 8 bases, with 12 bases between. Germline V lookup: CDR1 DFQATT, CDR2 SNEGSKA (reference sequence). This CDR3 has 11 residues. In DNA form, the CDR3 reads TGCAGTGGTAACTCACTGGACATTCAGTACTTC. Protein product: CSGNSLDIQYF.

This clone was recorded only once. CDR3 bases: TGTGCCAGCAGCCCAGGACTAGGTCGACTCAGTGAGCAGTTCTTC. Protein product: CASSPGLGRLSEQFF. The chain couples TRBV11-2 to TRBJ2-1; TRBD2 aligns across 7 bases. Unmatched junction bases numbered 13, after V lost 5 bases and J lost 9 bases. The CDR3 is 15 amino acids. Germline-derived CDR1 and CDR2 are SGHAT and FQNNGV.

This sequence joins TRBV19 and TRBJ2-2, with D hard to call. Germline assignment: CDR1 LNHDA and CDR2 SQIVND (reference sequence). V lost 4 bases to trimming and J lost 7 bases, with 10 bases between them. The CDR3 sequence is 13 residues long. The CDR3 coding sequence is TGTGCCAGTAGTAGCGCCTCACACGGGGAGCTGTTTTTT. It is translated as CASSSASHGELFF.

This clone was detected once. This rearrangement joins TRBV7-9 to TRBJ2-5; D unclear. CDR3 length equals 13 residues. Germline V gene lookup returns CDR1 SEHNR and CDR2 FQNEAQ (reference sequence). The V end was cut by 4 bases, the J end by 5 bases, with 11 bases between. DNA of the CDR3: TGTGCCAGCAGCTCCCCCGGACGGGAGACCCAGTACTTC. Translated: CASSSPGRETQYF.

Remarks on this clone: At the DNA level, this CDR3 is encoded by other sequences in the same sample as well. This chain joins TRBV7-2 and TRBJ2-1; TRBD1 aligns across 7 bases. V shed 3 bases, J shed 1 base, and the junction held 3 bases outside the gene matches. The CDR3 is made up of 15 amino acids. The V gene's germline CDR1 is SGHTA and CDR2 FQGNSA. The CDR3 nucleotides are TGTGCCAGCAGCTTTAGACAGGGTTCCTACAATGAGCAGTTCTTC. It translates to CASSFRQGSYNEQFF.

The chain combines TRBV9 with TRBJ2-3; D is perhaps TRBD1 or TRBD2 (7 bases each). Between the trimmed V and J ends, which lost 2 bases and 6 bases, there was a span of 13 bases. Germline CDR1 SGDLS, CDR2 YYNGEE. This CDR3 region has 14 residues. CDR3 loop: CASSVDREGDTQYF. CDR3 coding DNA: TGTGCCAGCAGCGTCGACAGGGAGGGGGATACGCAGTATTTT.

The gene calls are TRBV19 and TRBJ2-7; tentative D call: TRBD1 (5 bases). Germline V gene data show CDR1 as LNHDA and CDR2 as SQIVND (reference sequence). Trimming took 5 bases from V and 0 from J, leaving 20 bases between them. The CDR3 contains 17 residues. CDR3 sequence (DNA): TGTGCCAGTAGTCCAAGACAGACCCCCCCTACCTCCTACGAGCAGTACTTC. This gives the protein CASSPRQTPPTSYEQYF. The variable domain in full, completed from reference TRBV19 and TRBJ2-7, reads DGGITQSPKYLFRKEGQNVTLSCEQNLNHDAMYWYRQDPGQGLRLIYYSQIVNDFQKGDIAEGYSVSREKKESFPLTVTSAQKNPTAFYLCASSPRQTPPTSYEQYFGPGTRLTVT.

The V and J genes are TRBV19 and TRBJ1-4; no clear D. Per germline, CDR1 LNHDA and CDR2 SQIVND (reference sequence). V was pared by 4 bases and J by 15 bases, with 18 bases between. The CDR3 has 13 residues. CDR3 DNA sequence: TGTGCCAGTAGTAAGGAACCGGTCGATTGGTTGTTTTTT. It specifies CASSKEPVDWLFF.

The chain's CDR3 is CASSQLVEVASDSYTF. The CDR3 nucleotides are TGTGCCAGCAGCCAACTCGTCGAGGTAGCGTCCGATAGCTACACCTTC. V is TRBV14 and J is TRBJ1-2; no clear D. The CDR3 is made up of 16 amino acids. Trimming left V 2 bases short and J 9 bases short, with 22 bases between. Germline V CDR1 and CDR2: SGHDN, FVKESK.

This clone came up once. This chain links TRBV11-2 with TRBJ1-4; 9 bases align to TRBD1. This CDR3 comprises 16 residues. V shed 1 base and J 7 bases; nucleotides not matched to a gene: 7. Germline V CDR1 and CDR2: SGHAT, FQNNGV. The CDR3: CASSLGTGGAGEKLFF. The DNA for the CDR3 is TGTGCCAGCAGCTTAGGAACAGGGGGCGCGGGTGAAAAACTGTTTTTT.

The J gene is TRBJ2-2, the V gene TRBV9, with 12 bases lining up with TRBD2. J lost 0 bases, V lost 4 bases, and 10 bases had no gene match. The CDR3 consists of 19 residues. From germline, CDR1 is SGDLS and CDR2 YYNGEE. CDR3 loop: CASSNQGLAGSANTGELFF. CDR3 sequence (DNA): TGTGCCAGCAGCAATCAAGGACTAGCGGGATCCGCGAACACCGGGGAGCTGTTTTTT. Full variable domain (remainder filled in from reference TRBV9 and TRBJ2-2): DSGVTQTPKHLITATGQRVTLRCSPRSGDLSVYWYQQSLDQGLQFLIQYYNGEERAKGNILERFSAQQFPDLHSELNLSSLELGDSALYFCASSNQGLAGSANTGELFFGEGSRLTVL.

Here the CDR3 reads CASSQVGGRGANYGYTF. For the CDR3, the DNA is TGCGCCAGCAGCCAAGTAGGAGGCAGGGGAGCTAACTATGGCTACACCTTC. V is TRBV4-1 and J is TRBJ1-2; TRBD1 is a possible D gene (6 bases). Germline assignment: CDR1 MGHRA and CDR2 YSYEKL. V dropped 1 base and J dropped 0 bases, with 15 bases sitting between them. This CDR3 spans 17 amino acids.

The chain uses TRBV4-1 and TRBJ1-3; possibly TRBD1 for D (5 bases). The V gene's germline CDR1 is MGHRA and CDR2 YSYEKL. The V end lost 1 base, the J end lost 16 bases, and 17 bases lay between the germline ends. The length of the CDR3 is 13 residues. The CDR3 sequence is CASSQGFGGTHYF. CDR3 DNA: TGCGCCAGCAGCCAAGGCTTTGGGGGAACCCATTATTTT.

This chain links TRBV5-1 with TRBJ2-7; weak D call: TRBD2 (6 bases). V was trimmed by 2 bases and J by 0 bases, leaving 9 bases between them. The CDR3 totals 14 residues. The germline V gene encodes CDR1 SGHRS and CDR2 YFSETQ. CDR3 nucleotides: TGCGCCAGCAGCTTAGGACTACACTCCTACGAGCAGTACTTC. As protein: CASSLGLHSYEQYF.

The rearrangement uses TRBV10-3 and TRBJ2-5; D gene uncertain. The germline CDR1 and CDR2 sequences are ENHRY and SYGVKD. V was cut by 7 bases and J by 5 bases, with 14 bases left in between. The CDR3 has 13 amino acids. The CDR3 DNA sequence: TGTGCCATCAAGGCATCTCCCGGGGAGACCCAGTACTTC. This encodes CAIKASPGETQYF.

In this sample, this clone turned up once. The CDR3 reads CASRTRQGATGTGELFF. The CDR3 region has the DNA TGTGCCAGCAGAACCCGACAGGGGGCGACGGGAACCGGGGAGCTGTTTTTT. This chain links TRBV28 with TRBJ2-2; 10 nucleotides agree with TRBD1. Trimming at V came to 6 bases and at J to 5 bases, leaving 12 bases not matched to a gene. Germline loops: CDR1 MDHEN, CDR2 SYDVKM. There are 17 residues in the CDR3.

V and J are TRBV6-1 and TRBJ2-7; 8 positions agree with TRBD2. Germline V CDR1 and CDR2: MNHNS, SASEGT. Trimming at V came to 7 bases and at J to 4 bases, leaving 12 bases not matched to a gene. This CDR3 has 15 amino acids. Here the CDR3 DNA reads TGTGCCAGCACTCTCGTAGCGGGATTTTTGTACGAGCAGTACTTC. It codes for CASTLVAGFLYEQYF.

For this clone: At the DNA level, this CDR3 is encoded by other sequences in the same sample as well. The chain joins TRBV28 to TRBJ2-7, with D unclear. The CDR3 has 12 amino acids. Germline V gene lookup returns CDR1 MDHEN and CDR2 SYDVKM. Trimming cost V 3 bases and J 4 bases, with 7 bases left between them. CDR3 sequence (DNA): TGTGCCAGCAGTTTGTCCCCTTACGAGCAGTACTTC. It yields the protein CASSLSPYEQYF.

Turning to this clone: Distinct nucleotide sequences in the sample also encode this CDR3. J is TRBJ2-7 and V is TRBV6-5, with a weak D call TRBD2 (5 bases). The ends were cut back, 2 bases at V and 2 bases at J, with 7 bases in the middle. Germline V lookup: CDR1 MNHEY, CDR2 SVGAGI. CDR3 length: 13 residues. The CDR3 spells CASSYRETYEQYF. The CDR3 bases are TGTGCCAGCAGTTACAGGGAGACCTACGAGCAGTACTTC.

The V call is TRBV5-1, the J call TRBJ1-1; no clear D. CDR1 is SGHRS and CDR2 is YFSETQ in the germline V gene. The V end lost 4 bases, the J end lost 3 bases, and 22 bases lay between the germline ends. The CDR3 has 17 residues. The CDR3 DNA sequence: TGCGCCAGCAGCCCGACGGGCCAAGTCGGGTCCGACACTGAAGCTTTCTTT. Its protein product is CASSPTGQVGSDTEAFF.

The genes are TRBV5-5 and TRBJ2-7; TRBD2 is a possible D gene (5 bases). V dropped 0 bases and J dropped 2 bases, with 15 bases sitting between them. This CDR3 contains 16 residues. Germline assignment: CDR1 SGHKS and CDR2 YYEKEE (reference sequence). The CDR3 sequence: CASSLVARADAYEQYF. The DNA for the CDR3 is TGTGCCAGCAGCTTGGTTGCGAGGGCAGACGCCTACGAGCAGTACTTC.